This passage covers 32 T cell receptor beta chains from one sample sequenced in a study of shared clonotypes between healthy human individuals (dated by TCRdb to about 2020). Library method: the immunoSEQ multiplex PCR assay. Sourced from immuneACCESS, this table was stored by TCRdb with only in-frame sequences that have V and J called. A share of the clones is absent; for the studies checked, an unresolved V gene accounts for under half, and the remainder has no known explanation. A total of 1.5 million to 1.9 million clones appear in this sample, 95% to 99% of them only once. Of the sample, roughly 0.4% falls within the top ten clones. The specimen sequenced was naive CD4+ T cells sorted from blood. The sample's cell subset or site, from its label and the paper: CD45RA+ positively selected. The source of these receptors is a man aged 30-40 years in good health.

This chain uses TRBV18 with TRBJ2-2; D is ambiguous. The ends were cut back, 4 bases at V and 0 bases at J, with 12 bases in the middle. The CDR3 is 16 residues long. Germline CDR1 KGHSH, CDR2 LQKENI. CDR3 nucleotide sequence: TGTGCCAGCTCACTGTCGCAGTACGCGAACACCGGGGAGCTGTTTTTT. This codes for CASSLSQYANTGELFF.

About this clone itself: Other DNA sequences in this sample translate to the same CDR3. The V and J genes are TRBV5-1 and TRBJ1-4, with 10 bases fitting TRBD1. The CDR3 runs to 14 residues. Germline values: CDR1 SGHRS, CDR2 YFSETQ. Trimming at V came to 5 bases and at J to 5 bases, leaving 3 bases not matched to a gene. CDR3 residues: CASSSGQGNEKLFF. The CDR3 bases are TGCGCCAGCAGTTCGGGACAGGGGAATGAAAAACTGTTTTTT.

The J gene is TRBJ1-4, the V gene TRBV5-1; 9 nucleotides match TRBD1. CDR3 length: 16 amino acids. Trimming took 5 bases from V and 8 from J; bases not matched to a gene: 13. The germline gives CDR1 SGHRS, CDR2 YFSETQ. CDR3 amino acids: CASSPGPGQGYEKLFF. The CDR3 region has the DNA TGCGCCAGCAGTCCAGGACCGGGACAGGGTTACGAAAAACTGTTTTTT.

J is TRBJ1-3 and V is TRBV18; possible D gene TRBD1, 5 bases. The CDR3 runs 16 residues. Germline CDR1 is KGHSH and CDR2 is LQKENI. The V end was cut by 3 bases, the J end by 3 bases, with 15 bases between. The DNA of the CDR3 is TGTGCCAGCTCACCGGTCGGGGAGGGGCTTGGAAACACCATATATTTT. As protein: CASSPVGEGLGNTIYF.

The V call is TRBV29-1, the J call TRBJ2-3; D perhaps matches TRBD1 (6 bases). This CDR3 region has 14 residues. Germline CDR1 reads SQVTM; CDR2 reads ANQGSEA. The germline V and J ends were trimmed by 4 bases and 3 bases, with 14 bases remaining between them. The CDR3 is CSVAGARGTDTQYF. In DNA form, the CDR3 reads TGCAGCGTTGCAGGGGCTAGGGGAACAGATACGCAGTATTTT.

The chain links TRBV18 to TRBJ2-7; D is possibly TRBD2 (5 bases). V shed 6 bases and J shed 3 bases, with 15 bases lying between them. CDR1 is KGHSH, CDR2 LQKENI, per germline. The CDR3 loop spans 14 amino acids. This CDR3 is CASSEGIPNYEQYF. The CDR3 DNA follows: TGTGCCAGCTCCGAGGGTATTCCCAACTACGAGCAGTACTTC.

Of note for this clone: The same CDR3 can be traced to other DNA sequences in this sample. This chain joins TRBV11-2 and TRBJ2-3; D unclear. V lost 3 bases and J 4 bases, leaving 2 bases between the germline ends. Germline loops: CDR1 SGHAT, CDR2 FQNNGV. The CDR3 is 11 amino acids. For the CDR3, the DNA is TGTGCCAGCAGCTTTGCAGATACGCAGTATTTT. Amino acids: CASSFADTQYF. The full variable domain, completed using reference TRBV11-2 and TRBJ2-3, is EAGVAQSPRYKIIEKRQSVAFWCNPISGHATLYWYQQILGQGPKLLIQFQNNGVVDDSQLPKDRFSAERLKGVDSTLKIQPAKLEDSAVYLCASSFADTQYFGPGTRLTVL.

The chain carries TRBV7-6 and TRBJ1-5; no definite D call. Germline V gene data show CDR1 as SGHVS and CDR2 as FNYEAQ. Trimming left V 8 bases short and J 3 bases short, with 14 bases between. The CDR3 has 14 residues. CDR3 amino acids: CASCDVAFNQPQHF. In DNA, the CDR3 is TGTGCCAGCTGCGACGTAGCCTTCAATCAGCCCCAGCATTTT.

This sequence joins TRBV11-3 and TRBJ2-3, with 16 nucleotides matching TRBD2. The germline V gene encodes CDR1 SGHNT and CDR2 YENEEA. V trimming: 5 bases; J trimming: 2 bases; junction bases outside the gene matches: 4. The CDR3 loop spans 17 amino acids. The CDR3 protein is CASSPGTSGRDTDTQYF. The DNA of the CDR3 is TGTGCCAGCAGCCCCGGGACTAGCGGGAGGGACACAGATACGCAGTATTTT.

J is TRBJ2-1 and V is TRBV14, with 11 bases that match TRBD2. The CDR3 has 16 residues. V trimming: 2 bases; J trimming: 3 bases; junction bases outside the gene matches: 3. From germline, CDR1 is SGHDN and CDR2 FVKESK. The CDR3 region has the DNA TGTGCCAGCAGCCAACTAGCGGGAGGTAACTACAATGAGCAGTTCTTC. Protein: CASSQLAGGNYNEQFF.

This clone was seen once. The chain has TRBV28 and TRBJ1-2; TRBD1 might be the D (5 bases). V dropped 6 bases and J dropped 4 bases, with 15 bases sitting between them. CDR1 and CDR2 (germline): MDHEN, SYDVKM. The CDR3 has 14 amino acids. The CDR3 sequence: CASRVGAGSYGYTF. The CDR3 bases are TGTGCCAGCAGAGTAGGGGCAGGATCCTATGGCTACACCTTC.

J is TRBJ2-1 and V is TRBV5-8, with 8 positions matching TRBD2. This CDR3 comprises 15 residues. The V gene end was trimmed by 4 bases and the J gene end by 7 bases; junction bases not matched to a gene: 10. From germline, CDR1 is SGHTS and CDR2 YDEGEE. The CDR3 DNA follows: TGTGCCAGCAGCGCCGGGACTAGACCTACAAATGAGCAGTTCTTC. Translating gives CASSAGTRPTNEQFF.

This clone was seen only once. The chain joins TRBV4-2 to TRBJ2-7, with D tentatively TRBD1 (5 bases). V shed 3 bases and J shed 4 bases, with 19 bases lying between them. The CDR3 is 16 residues long. CDR1 is LGHNA and CDR2 is YNFKEQ in the germline V gene. CDR3: CASSHLGVGQGYEQYF. CDR3 nucleotides: TGTGCCAGCAGCCACCTTGGGGTTGGCCAGGGATACGAGCAGTACTTC.

The chain uses TRBV9 and TRBJ2-7; D is unresolved. Trimming shortened V by 4 bases and J by 6 bases, and 17 bases separated the two germline ends. The CDR3 extends over 14 amino acids. The V gene's germline CDR1 is SGDLS and CDR2 YYNGEE. The CDR3 DNA sequence: TGTGCCAGCAGCCCAGCGCCCCTATTCAGCGAGCAGTACTTC. Translating gives CASSPAPLFSEQYF.

The chain joins TRBV4-3 to TRBJ1-3; D remains unclear. V dropped 9 bases and J dropped 0 bases, with 9 bases sitting between them. The CDR3 sequence is 13 residues long. Germline V gene data show CDR1 as LGHNA and CDR2 as YSLEER. For the CDR3, the DNA is TGCGCCAGTCGGGAGGTCTCTGGAAACACCATATATTTT. Its protein product is CASREVSGNTIYF.

V and J are TRBV18 and TRBJ1-4; D may be TRBD1 (5 bases). The germline V and J ends were trimmed by 0 bases and 5 bases, with 10 bases remaining between them. CDR1 KGHSH and CDR2 LQKENI come from the germline V gene. The CDR3 contains 15 residues. For the CDR3, the DNA is TGTGCCAGCTCACCACCCGGCAGACAGAATGAAAAACTGTTTTTT. It translates to CASSPPGRQNEKLFF.

The gene calls are TRBV14 and TRBJ2-1; 11 bases are shared with TRBD2. Germline CDR1 reads SGHDN; CDR2 reads FVKESK. Trimming removed 3 bases from V and 1 base from J; junction bases left unmatched: 11. CDR3 length: 19 residues. The CDR3 loop reads CASSQRQGLAGGSYNEQFF. CDR3 bases: TGTGCCAGCAGCCAGAGACAGGGGCTAGCGGGAGGTTCCTACAATGAGCAGTTCTTC.

This chain links TRBV15 with TRBJ2-1; D not certain. From germline, CDR1 is LNHNV and CDR2 YYDKDF (reference sequence). V was cut by 1 base and J by 8 bases, with 6 bases left in between. The CDR3 runs 12 residues. Here the CDR3 reads CATSRVSYEQFF. CDR3 nucleotides: TGTGCCACCAGCAGAGTCAGCTATGAGCAGTTCTTC.

This sequence joins TRBV4-3 and TRBJ2-3; D might be TRBD1 or TRBD2, each matching 5 bases. The CDR3 contains 14 residues. The V end was cut by 4 bases, the J end by 0 bases, with 8 bases between. Germline CDR1 and CDR2: LGHNA and YSLEER. CDR3 sequence (DNA): TGCGCCAGCAGCCGGGACCACAGCACAGATACGCAGTATTTT. It encodes CASSRDHSTDTQYF.

This sequence joins TRBV11-2 and TRBJ2-7; tentative D call: TRBD1 (6 bases). Germline CDR1 SGHAT, CDR2 FQNNGV. V dropped 1 base and J dropped 2 bases, with 12 bases sitting between them. The CDR3 is 15 residues long. The CDR3 bases are TGTGCCAGCAGCTTAGTCAGGGGCTCCACCTACGAGCAGTACTTC. Protein: CASSLVRGSTYEQYF.

This chain links TRBV7-8 with TRBJ2-7; 11 bases map to TRBD1. Germline V gene sequence: CDR1 SGHVS, CDR2 FQNEAQ. The V gene end was trimmed by 7 bases and the J gene end by 4 bases; junction bases not matched to a gene: 6. There are 14 residues in the CDR3. CDR3 in amino acids: CASNKGQGAYEQYF. The CDR3 nucleotides are TGTGCCAGCAACAAAGGACAGGGGGCTTACGAGCAGTACTTC.

As for this clone: The same CDR3 also results from other DNA sequences found in this sample. V usage is TRBV9 and J usage is TRBJ1-5; no clear D gene. Per the germline V gene, CDR1 is SGDLS and CDR2 is YYNGEE. Trimming cost V 2 bases and J 0 bases, with 6 bases left between them. CDR3 length equals 14 residues. CDR3 protein: CASSVAGSNQPQHF. In DNA form, the CDR3 reads TGTGCCAGCAGCGTCGCCGGTAGCAATCAGCCCCAGCATTTT.

The chain employs TRBV9 and TRBJ2-4; 7 nucleotides match TRBD1. This CDR3 region has 18 residues. Germline-derived CDR1 and CDR2 are SGDLS and YYNGEE. After removal of 0 bases from V and 0 bases from J, the junction contained 9 bases not matched to a gene. CDR3 amino acids: CASSVDETGFLAKNIQYF. CDR3 DNA: TGTGCCAGCAGCGTAGACGAGACAGGGTTTCTAGCCAAAAACATTCAGTACTTC.

The J gene is TRBJ2-1, the V gene TRBV6-1, with D possibly being TRBD2 (6 bases). This CDR3 contains 14 residues. V lost 10 bases and J 6 bases, leaving 19 bases between the germline ends. Germline assignment: CDR1 MNHNS and CDR2 SASEGT. CDR3 sequence reads: CAIGGTLGSNEQFF. In DNA form, the CDR3 reads TGTGCCATCGGCGGGACGCTTGGGTCCAATGAGCAGTTCTTC.

This clone was counted a single time. V and J are TRBV4-3 and TRBJ2-3, with 7 bases fitting TRBD2. V lost 7 bases to trimming and J lost 2 bases; unmatched junction nucleotides: 6. The CDR3 contains 14 residues. Germline lookup yields CDR1 LGHNA and CDR2 YSLEER. The CDR3 reads CASTEGGDTDTQYF. As DNA, the CDR3 is TGCGCCAGCACGGAGGGAGGGGACACAGATACGCAGTATTTT.

This clone was seen a single time. This chain links TRBV28 with TRBJ2-1; D gene ambiguous. In germline, CDR1 is MDHEN, CDR2 SYDVKM. V gave up 6 bases and J gave up 4 bases, with 10 bases separating them. The CDR3 spans 13 residues. DNA for the CDR3: TGTGCCAGCAGCCATTTGGAATACAATGAGCAGTTCTTC. Encoded protein: CASSHLEYNEQFF.

The chain is built from TRBV7-9 and TRBJ2-3; D unresolved. From germline, CDR1 is SEHNR and CDR2 FQNEAQ (reference sequence). V lost 3 bases and J lost 11, with 12 bases in between. There are 12 residues in the CDR3. CDR3 protein: CASSLVEWRQYF. The DNA of the CDR3 is TGTGCCAGCAGCTTGGTTGAGTGGAGGCAGTATTTT.

The J gene is TRBJ1-1, the V gene TRBV6-5; no clear D. Germline V gene data show CDR1 as MNHEY and CDR2 as SVGAGI. V gave up 0 bases and J gave up 4 bases, with 6 bases separating them. This CDR3 comprises 13 residues. The DNA of the CDR3 is TGTGCCAGCAGTTACTCGAGTAGCACTGAAGCTTTCTTT. It codes for CASSYSSSTEAFF.

Only one count was recorded for this clone. This rearrangement joins TRBV7-9 to TRBJ2-5, with unresolved D. Germline-derived CDR1 and CDR2 are SEHNR and FQNEAQ (reference sequence). V dropped 5 bases and J dropped 0 bases, with 10 bases sitting between them. CDR3 length equals 14 residues. Written as DNA, the CDR3 is TGTGCCAGCAGCCGCGTGGGGTACCAAGAGACCCAGTACTTC. Translating gives CASSRVGYQETQYF.

This sequence joins TRBV28 and TRBJ2-7, with 8 nucleotides matching TRBD1. J lost 5 bases, V lost 6 bases, and 3 bases had no gene match. The CDR3 is 12 residues long. CDR1 and CDR2 (germline): MDHEN, SYDVKM. The CDR3 loop is CASRQGDHEQYF. DNA of the CDR3: TGTGCCAGCAGACAGGGGGACCACGAGCAGTACTTC.

This clone was seen a single time. This chain uses TRBV20-1 with TRBJ2-7; D is undetermined. The germline CDR1 and CDR2 sequences are DFQATT and SNEGSKA (reference sequence). The CDR3 extends over 11 amino acids. Trimming removed 6 bases at V and 6 bases at J, with 12 bases between. CDR3 coding DNA: TGCAGTGCCCCGCGAGATGTCGAGCAGTACTTC. Translation: CSAPRDVEQYF.

The chain employs TRBV13 and TRBJ2-3, with D perhaps matching TRBD2 (6 bases). This CDR3 region has 14 residues. CDR1 and CDR2 (germline): PRHDT, FYEKMQ (reference sequence). V shed 4 bases and J shed 2 bases, with 10 bases lying between them. The DNA for the CDR3 is TGTGCCAGCAGCTCGGGGACTCTCACAGATACGCAGTATTTT. It specifies CASSSGTLTDTQYF.